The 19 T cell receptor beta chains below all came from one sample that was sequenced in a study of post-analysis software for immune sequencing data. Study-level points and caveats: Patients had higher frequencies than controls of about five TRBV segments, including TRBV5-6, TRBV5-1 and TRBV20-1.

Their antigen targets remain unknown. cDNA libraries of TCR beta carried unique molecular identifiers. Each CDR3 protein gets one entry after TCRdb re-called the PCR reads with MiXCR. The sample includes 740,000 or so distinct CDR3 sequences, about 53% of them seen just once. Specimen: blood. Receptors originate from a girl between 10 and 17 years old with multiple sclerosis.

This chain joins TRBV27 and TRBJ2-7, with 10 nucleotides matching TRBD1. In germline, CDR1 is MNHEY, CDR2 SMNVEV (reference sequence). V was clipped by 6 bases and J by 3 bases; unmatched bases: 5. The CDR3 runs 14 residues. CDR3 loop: CASRDRGSSYEQYF. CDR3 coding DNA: TGTGCCAGCAGGGACAGGGGGTCGAGCTACGAGCAGTACTTC.

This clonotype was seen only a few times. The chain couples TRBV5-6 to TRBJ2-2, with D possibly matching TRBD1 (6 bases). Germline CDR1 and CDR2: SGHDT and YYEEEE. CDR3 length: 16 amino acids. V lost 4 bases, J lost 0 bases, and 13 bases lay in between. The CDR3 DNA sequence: TGTGCCAGCAGCGTCTCCGGGACACCGAACACCGGGGAGCTGTTTTTT. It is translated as CASSVSGTPNTGELFF.

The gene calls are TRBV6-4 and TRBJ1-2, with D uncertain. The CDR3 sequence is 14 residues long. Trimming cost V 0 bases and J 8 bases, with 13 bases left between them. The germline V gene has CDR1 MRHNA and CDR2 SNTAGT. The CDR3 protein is CASSDSSAVGGYTF. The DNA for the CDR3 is TGTGCCAGCAGTGACTCGTCAGCGGTTGGGGGCTACACCTTC.

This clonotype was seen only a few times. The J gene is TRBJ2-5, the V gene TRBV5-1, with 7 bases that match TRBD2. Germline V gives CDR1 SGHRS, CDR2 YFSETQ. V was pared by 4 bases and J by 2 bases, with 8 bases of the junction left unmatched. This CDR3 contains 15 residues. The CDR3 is CASSLTRGEQETQYF. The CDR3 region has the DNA TGCGCCAGCAGCCTAACACGGGGGGAACAAGAGACCCAGTACTTC.

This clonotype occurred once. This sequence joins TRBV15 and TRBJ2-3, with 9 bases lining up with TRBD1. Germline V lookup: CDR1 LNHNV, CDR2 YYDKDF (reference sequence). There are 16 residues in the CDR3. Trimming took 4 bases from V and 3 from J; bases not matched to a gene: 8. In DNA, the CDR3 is TGTGCCACCAGCACCCGAGGACAGGGGACAACAGATACGCAGTATTTT. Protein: CATSTRGQGTTDTQYF.

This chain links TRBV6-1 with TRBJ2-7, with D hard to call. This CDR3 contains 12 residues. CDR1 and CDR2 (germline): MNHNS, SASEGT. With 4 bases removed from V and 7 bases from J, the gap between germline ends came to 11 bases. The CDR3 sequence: CASSALVKEQYF. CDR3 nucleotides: TGTGCCAGCAGTGCCCTCGTAAAGGAGCAGTACTTC.

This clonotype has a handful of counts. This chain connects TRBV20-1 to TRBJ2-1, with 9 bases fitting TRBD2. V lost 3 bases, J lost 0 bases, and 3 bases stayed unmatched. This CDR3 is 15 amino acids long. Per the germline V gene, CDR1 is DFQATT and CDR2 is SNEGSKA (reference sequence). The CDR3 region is CSASLAGLSYNEQFF. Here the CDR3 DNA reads TGCAGTGCTAGCCTAGCGGGGCTCTCCTACAATGAGCAGTTCTTC.

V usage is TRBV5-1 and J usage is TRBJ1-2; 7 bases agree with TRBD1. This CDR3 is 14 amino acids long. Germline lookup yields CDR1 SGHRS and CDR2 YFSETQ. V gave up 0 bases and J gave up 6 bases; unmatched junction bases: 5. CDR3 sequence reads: CASSLVGGNNGYTF. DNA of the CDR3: TGCGCCAGCAGCTTGGTAGGGGGCAACAATGGCTACACCTTC.

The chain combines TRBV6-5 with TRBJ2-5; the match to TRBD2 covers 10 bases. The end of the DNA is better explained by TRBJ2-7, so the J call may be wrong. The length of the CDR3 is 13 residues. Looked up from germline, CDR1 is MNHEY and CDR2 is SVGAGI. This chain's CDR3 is CASSTSGAYEQYF. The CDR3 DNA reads TGTGCCAGCAGCACTAGCGGGGCTTACGAGCAGTACTTC.

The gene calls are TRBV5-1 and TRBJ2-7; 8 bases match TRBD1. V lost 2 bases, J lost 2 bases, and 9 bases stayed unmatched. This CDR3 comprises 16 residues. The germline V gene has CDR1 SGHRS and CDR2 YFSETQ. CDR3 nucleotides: TGCGCCAGCAGCTTTAACCTTGGGACAGGTACCTACGAGCAGTACTTC. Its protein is CASSFNLGTGTYEQYF. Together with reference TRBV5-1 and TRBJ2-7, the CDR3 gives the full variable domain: KAGVTQTPRYLIKTRGQQVTLSCSPISGHRSVSWYQQTPGQGLQFLFEYFSETQRNKGNFPGRFSGRQFSNSRSEMNVSTLELGDSALYLCASSFNLGTGTYEQYFGPGTRLTVT.

The CDR3 loop is CASSPVSGGPGDTQYF. CDR3 coding DNA: TGTGCCAGCAGCCCCGTTAGCGGGGGGCCGGGGGATACGCAGTATTTT. The chain combines TRBV4-2 with TRBJ2-3, with TRBD2 identical over 10 bases. CDR1 and CDR2 from the germline V gene are LGHNA and YNFKEQ. The CDR3 is 16 amino acids. The V and J ends lost 4 bases and 6 bases, in that order; junction bases with no gene match: 10.

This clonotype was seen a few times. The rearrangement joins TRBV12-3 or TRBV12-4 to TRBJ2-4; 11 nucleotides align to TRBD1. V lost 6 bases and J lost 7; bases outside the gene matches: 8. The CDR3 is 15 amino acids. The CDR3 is CASSFRTGGVNIQYF. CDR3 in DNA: TGTGCCAGCAGCTTCCGGACAGGGGGCGTGAACATTCAGTACTTC.

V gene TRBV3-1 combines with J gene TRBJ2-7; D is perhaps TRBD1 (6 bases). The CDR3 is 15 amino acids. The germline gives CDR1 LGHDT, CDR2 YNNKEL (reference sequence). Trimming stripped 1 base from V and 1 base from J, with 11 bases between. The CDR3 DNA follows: TGTGCCAGCAGCCAAGGTTACAGGGCTTCCTACGAGCAGTACTTC. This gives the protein CASSQGYRASYEQYF.

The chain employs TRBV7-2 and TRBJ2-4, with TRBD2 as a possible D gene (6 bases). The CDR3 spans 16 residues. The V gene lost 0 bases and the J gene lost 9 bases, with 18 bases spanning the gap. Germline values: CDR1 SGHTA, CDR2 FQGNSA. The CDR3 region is CASSLARSLVEGIQYF. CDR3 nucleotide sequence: TGTGCCAGCAGCTTAGCACGGTCCCTCGTGGAGGGCATTCAGTACTTC.

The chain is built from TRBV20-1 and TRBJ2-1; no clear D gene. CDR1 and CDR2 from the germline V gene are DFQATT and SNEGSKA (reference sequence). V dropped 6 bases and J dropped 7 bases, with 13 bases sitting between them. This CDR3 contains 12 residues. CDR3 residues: CSAPRWGNEQFF. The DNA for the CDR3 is TGCAGTGCCCCCAGGTGGGGTAATGAGCAGTTCTTC.

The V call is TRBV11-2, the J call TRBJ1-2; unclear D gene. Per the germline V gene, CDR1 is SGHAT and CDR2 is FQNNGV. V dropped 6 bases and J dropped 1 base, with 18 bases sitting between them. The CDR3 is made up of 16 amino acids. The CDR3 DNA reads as TGTGCCAGCAGACCAGAAGGACGGATCCTTAACTATGGCTACACCTTC. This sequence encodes CASRPEGRILNYGYTF.

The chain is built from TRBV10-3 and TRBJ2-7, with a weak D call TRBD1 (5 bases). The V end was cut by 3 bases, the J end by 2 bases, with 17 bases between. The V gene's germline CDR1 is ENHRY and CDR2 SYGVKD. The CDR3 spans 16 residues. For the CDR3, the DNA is TGTGCCATCAGTGACTTACAGGCGGTTACCCCCTACGAGCAGTACTTC. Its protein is CAISDLQAVTPYEQYF.

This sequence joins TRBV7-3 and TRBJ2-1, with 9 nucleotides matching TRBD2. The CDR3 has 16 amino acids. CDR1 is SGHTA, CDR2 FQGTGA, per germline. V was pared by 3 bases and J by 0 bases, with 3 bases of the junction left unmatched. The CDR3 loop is CASSFDSGSSYNEQFF. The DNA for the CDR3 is TGTGCCAGCAGCTTCGATAGCGGGAGCTCCTACAATGAGCAGTTCTTC.

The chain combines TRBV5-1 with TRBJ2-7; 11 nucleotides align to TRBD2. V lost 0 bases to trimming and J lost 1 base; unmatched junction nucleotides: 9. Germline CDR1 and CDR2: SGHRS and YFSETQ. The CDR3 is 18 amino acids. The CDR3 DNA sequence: TGCGCCAGCAGCTTGGTGACCAGCGGGACTAGCGGTTCCTACGAGCAGTACTTC. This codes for CASSLVTSGTSGSYEQYF.